The clone carrying this T cell receptor (beta chain) was seen once. No antigen is known for it. Single viable CD3+CD4+CD8-CD45RO+ cells were sorted as the memory CD4+ T cells. The sample comes from a study of memory CD4+ T cells and cytomegalovirus serostatus. Data came from immunoSEQ multiplex PCR; TCRdb stores just in-frame clones and leaves some out. This table holds about 92,000 clones, 80% found once. Points from the study as a whole: Repertoires predicted CMV serostatus with median bootstrapped AUC of 0.95. About 40% of the roughly 160 known CMV-associated TCRbeta sequences appeared in CD4+ memory.

Germline V gene sequence: CDR1 LNHDA, CDR2 SQIVND (reference sequence). V was clipped by 0 bases and J by 4 bases, with 15 bases between them. The CDR3 runs 17 residues. Sequenced material: memory CD4+ T cells from blood. The rearrangement uses TRBV19 and TRBJ2-2; unclear D gene. This sequence was found in an adult in good health and CMV-seropositive. This CDR3 is CASSIDIGSGSTGELFF. CDR3 nucleotide sequence: TGTGCCAGTAGTATAGATATAGGGTCTGGTAGCACCGGGGAGCTGTTTTTT. Complete variable domain (other parts from reference TRBV19 and TRBJ2-2): DGGITQSPKYLFRKEGQNVTLSCEQNLNHDAMYWYRQDPGQGLRLIYYSQIVNDFQKGDIAEGYSVSREKKESFPLTVTSAQKNPTAFYLCASSIDIGSGSTGELFFGEGSRLTVL.